This T cell receptor (beta chain) came from a study of blood T cell repertoires in COVID-19. Study summary: Acute and convalescent COVID-19 samples came from the United States, Italy and Spain. T cells, B-cell-depleted T cells, or PBMCs provided the cDNA or gDNA that served as material.

There are 13 residues in the CDR3. The germline V gene encodes CDR1 SQVTM and CDR2 ANQGSEA. Deletions cut 6 bases from V and 0 bases from J, with 11 bases between. In the source study's methods: Quantification of nucleated cells was approximated via reference gene primer amplification. Repertoires were generated with immunoSEQ multiplex PCR, while TCRdb's copy carries only in-frame clones and drops some. V, J and clone size are taken as reported in that table, and D and trimming were inferred from the DNA itself. This sample has roughly 150,000 clones; around 81% occur once, and the top ten carry roughly 11%.

The sequenced sample was peripheral blood. The chain employs TRBV29-1 and TRBJ1-2, with no clear D. The sequence was collected from a man aged 70 or older with active or convalescent COVID-19. The CDR3 sequence: CSVDATANYGYTF. In nucleotides, the CDR3 is TGCAGCGTAGACGCAACAGCTAACTATGGCTACACCTTC.